This T cell receptor (beta chain) was identified in a study of blood T cell repertoires in COVID-19. Study as a whole: The analysed material was cDNA or gDNA that came from T cells, B-cell-depleted T cells, or PBMCs.

The table came from immunoSEQ multiplex PCR; TCRdb's copy has only in-frame clones and leaves some out. The table lists 100,000 to 150,000 clones, approximately 85% of them singletons. Germline CDR1 and CDR2: KGHSH and LQKENI. CDR3 length: 16 amino acids. The junction had 7 bases not matched to a gene; V was cut back by 2 bases and J by 3 bases. Sequencing used peripheral blood. This TCR came from a woman older than 75 with COVID-19, enrolled during active disease. The rearrangement links TRBV18 to TRBJ1-5; 7 bases align to TRBD1. The CDR3 loop reads CASSPTTGEINQPQHF. The CDR3 nucleotides read TGTGCCAGCTCACCAACAACAGGGGAAATCAATCAGCCCCAGCATTTT.